What follows describes a single T cell receptor beta chain. What it binds is not known. This CDR3 has 15 amino acids. The V end was cut by 5 bases, the J end by 2 bases, with 19 bases between. The germline V gene has CDR1 DFQATT and CDR2 SNEGSKA (reference sequence). The data were taken from a study of blood T cells in healthy people across ages. Sample donors were healthy Caucasian individuals that came from Russia, aged roughly 6 to 100. Every sample yielded at least 6.5 million isolated PBMCs. A second PCR, run for about 7 to 12 cycles, used a sample-barcoded 5' primer plus a J-beta primer mix. A single record per CDR3 protein comes from TCRdb applying MiXCR to the 5' RACE reads. Here the sample spans roughly 1 million distinct CDR3 sequences, approximately 25% being singletons. Study observations and caveats: Age advanced and TCR beta diversity per million T cells fell, roughly linearly.

The sample was also linked to a second study, of T cells of mothers and their children. That study reports: Relative to unrelated pairs, biologically related mother-child dyads exhibited marginally greater, non-significant overlap.

Sequencing was performed on blood. This receptor was taken from a girl under 10 years old in good health. The chain recombines TRBV20-1 with TRBJ2-7; a possible D gene is TRBD1 (7 bases). CDR3 residues: CSASESGGTAYEQYF. CDR3 in DNA: TGCAGTGCTTCGGAGAGTGGGGGGACAGCCTACGAGCAGTACTTC.